This T cell receptor (beta chain) is drawn from a study of blood T cell repertoires in COVID-19. Background on the study: Acute-phase and convalescent COVID-19 samples originated in the United States, Italy and Spain.

The CDR3 contains 14 residues. Germline CDR1 SGDLS, CDR2 YYNGEE. The trim removed 0 bases at V and 2 bases at J, leaving 2 bases unmatched. In the authors' workflow: Using reference gene primer amplification, nucleated cell counts were estimated. The repertoire was sequenced with immunoSEQ multiplex PCR; TCRdb's copy has only in-frame clones and lacks some. The DNA gave D and trimming, while V, J and clone size come from that table. Among approximately 120,000 clones listed, roughly 69% were seen once. The sequence was obtained from a woman in her seventies with acute or convalescent COVID-19. V and J are TRBV9 and TRBJ2-7; 7 bases align to TRBD2. The source material was peripheral blood. The CDR3 region has the DNA TGTGCCAGCAGCGTAGGGCTAGCGGCCTACGAGCAGTACTTC. This gives the protein CASSVGLAAYEQYF.